This T cell receptor (beta chain) is from a study of cytomegalovirus exposure and HLA in healthy donors. The study ran its PCR with 60 Vbeta and 13 Jbeta primers. Some clones are missing from TCRdb's copy, which holds only in-frame ones; the method was immunoSEQ multiplex PCR. Counted here are 90,000 or so clones, 69% occurring once; the ten biggest clones make up around 2.5%. The CDR3 spans 15 residues. Deletions cut 1 base from V and 3 bases from J, with 10 bases between. CDR1 and CDR2 (germline): SEHNR, FQNEAQ (reference sequence). The source of this sequence is a man in his fifties in good health and CMV-seronegative. The gene calls are TRBV7-9 and TRBJ1-5, with D possibly TRBD1 on 5 matching bases. Material: PBMCs. The CDR3 nucleotides read TGTGCCAGCAGCTTAGACCGGGGGTCCAATCAGCCCCAGCATTTT. Translating gives CASSLDRGSNQPQHF.